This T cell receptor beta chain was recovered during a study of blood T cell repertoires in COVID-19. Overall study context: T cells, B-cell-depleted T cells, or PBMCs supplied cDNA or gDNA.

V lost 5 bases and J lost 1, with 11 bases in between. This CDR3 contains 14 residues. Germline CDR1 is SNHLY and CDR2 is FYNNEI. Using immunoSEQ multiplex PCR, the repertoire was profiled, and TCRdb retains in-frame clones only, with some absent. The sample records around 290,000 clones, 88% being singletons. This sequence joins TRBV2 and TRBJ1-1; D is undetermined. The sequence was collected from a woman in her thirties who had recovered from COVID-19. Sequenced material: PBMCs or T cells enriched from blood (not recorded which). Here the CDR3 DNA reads TGTGCCAGCAGTAAGAGAAGTTCGAACACTGAAGCTTTCTTT. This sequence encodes CASSKRSSNTEAFF.